This record concerns one T cell receptor (beta chain) sequence. Its antigen is currently not known. The sample holds no much larger clone one base away, and base qualities are not on file. The source of the sample is a study of technical replicates of blood from a handful of donors (dated by TCRdb to about 2017). The library was generated by the immunoSEQ multiplex PCR assay. TCRdb holds this immuneACCESS table with in-frame rearrangements only. Some clones are missing; in checked studies, unresolved V genes explain under half, and the rest has no known cause. This sample is represented by about 83,000 clones; about 92% of them were singletons. In total, the top ten clones hold about 0.27% of the sample. CDR1 is given as WSHSY and CDR2 as SAAADI, both from the germline V gene. There are 14 amino acids in the CDR3, from cysteine to phenylalanine inclusive. This entry keeps only the CDR3 DNA: 42 bases, framed from base 1. Relative to germline, V is 3 bases shorter and J is 6 bases shorter, with 13 bases between their ends.

This chain joins TRBV10-2 to TRBJ2-3; TRBD2 is perhaps the D gene, given 6 matching bases. Sequencing input: T cells isolated from PBMCs. The TCR was taken from a human donor in good health. The sequenced DNA is TGCGCCAGCAGTGAAGGGTTCCGGGGGGATACGCAGTATTTT. Its coded protein is CASSEGFRGDTQYF.